A selection of T cell receptor beta chains follows, all from one sample in a study of Graves' ophthalmopathy and Graves' hyperthyroidism. TCRdb reprocessed the multiplex PCR reads with MiXCR, giving one entry per CDR3 protein. The sample has about 740,000 distinct CDR3 sequences, roughly 40% seen once. Sample: peripheral blood. Receptor source: an adult man with Graves' ophthalmopathy. Both conserved end residues are part of each CDR3. A D gene is named only where the DNA matches it firmly. Some rows mark clone size as missing; the rest say once, few, many or name a class of expanded clone.

V,J,size,length,D,CDR3,DNA
TRBV25-1,TRBJ2-5,.,16,.,CASSFYSGRGQETQYF,TGTGCCAGCAGCTTTTATTCAGGGAGAGGGCAAGAGACCCAGTACTTC
TRBV29-1,TRBJ2-6,once,11,.,CSVEDPGVLTF,TGCAGCGTTGAAGATCCTGGCGTCCTGACTTTC
TRBV7-9,TRBJ2-7,few,15,TRBD1,CASSLVPGTGYEQYF,TGTGCCAGCAGCTTAGTTCCAGGGACAGGGTACGAGCAGTACTTC
TRBV10-3,TRBJ2-7,.,13,.,CASKKTLSYGQYF,TGTGCCAGCAAAAAAACGCTCTCCTACGGGCAGTACTTC
TRBV10-3,TRBJ2-5,once,17,TRBD2,CASTRLAGDIREETQYF,TGTGCCAGCACTCGACTAGCGGGGGATATAAGGGAAGAGACCCAGTACTTC
TRBV20-1,TRBJ1-6,.,19,.,CSAQRPAHLMSSYNSPLHF,TGCAGTGCCCAACGCCCCGCACACCTAATGAGCTCCTATAATTCACCCCTCCACTTT
TRBV6-1,TRBJ1-2,.,16,.,CASSPLWGATNYGYTF,TGTGCCAGCAGTCCTCTGTGGGGGGCAACTAACTATGGCTACACCTTC
TRBV2,TRBJ2-7,few,14,TRBD1,CASIPGQGEYEQYF,TGTGCCAGCATTCCGGGACAGGGCGAATACGAGCAGTACTTC
TRBV5-1,TRBJ2-7,.,15,.,CASSLVATMAYEQYF,TGCGCCAGCAGCTTGGTTGCCACCATGGCCTACGAGCAGTACTTC
TRBV6-1,TRBJ2-5,once,13,TRBD1,CASSETGAGAQYF,TGTGCCAGCAGTGAGACAGGGGCTGGGGCCCAGTACTTC
TRBV7-2,TRBJ2-7,.,17,TRBD1,CASSQYRTGERGYERYF,TGTGCCAGCAGCCAATATCGGACAGGGGAAAGGGGATACGAGCGGTACTTC
TRBV12-3/TRBV12-4,TRBJ2-2,few,15,TRBD2,CASSLLAVDTGELFF,TGTGCCAGCAGCCTACTAGCGGTAGACACCGGGGAGCTGTTTTTT
TRBV25-1,TRBJ2-5,few,13,.,CASSPLPRATQYF,TGTGCCAGCAGTCCACTACCGAGAGCGACCCAGTACTTC
TRBV12-3/TRBV12-4,TRBJ1-2,.,16,.,CASSLRPSGSYYGYTF,TGTGCCAGCAGTTTACGCCCTTCTGGCAGCTATTATGGCTACACCTTC
TRBV5-5,TRBJ1-5,few,16,TRBD1,CASSLNPTGTNQPQHF,TGTGCCAGCAGCTTGAATCCGACAGGGACCAATCAGCCCCAGCATTTT
TRBV7-3,TRBJ2-5,many,13,TRBD2,CASSETSLQTQYF,TGTGCCAGCAGCGAGACTAGCCTGCAGACCCAGTACTTC
TRBV12-3/TRBV12-4,TRBJ2-5,many,14,.,CASSLARQGETQYF,TGTGCCAGCAGTTTAGCGCGCCAGGGAGAGACCCAGTACTTC
TRBV24-1,TRBJ2-2,few,20,TRBD2,CATSDRDGLAGDRNTGELFF,TGTGCCACCAGTGACCGCGATGGACTAGCGGGAGATCGAAACACCGGGGAGCTGTTTTTT
TRBV28,TRBJ1-4,few,14,.,CASSLGAGYEKLFF,TGTGCCAGCAGTTTAGGGGCAGGCTATGAAAAACTGTTTTTT